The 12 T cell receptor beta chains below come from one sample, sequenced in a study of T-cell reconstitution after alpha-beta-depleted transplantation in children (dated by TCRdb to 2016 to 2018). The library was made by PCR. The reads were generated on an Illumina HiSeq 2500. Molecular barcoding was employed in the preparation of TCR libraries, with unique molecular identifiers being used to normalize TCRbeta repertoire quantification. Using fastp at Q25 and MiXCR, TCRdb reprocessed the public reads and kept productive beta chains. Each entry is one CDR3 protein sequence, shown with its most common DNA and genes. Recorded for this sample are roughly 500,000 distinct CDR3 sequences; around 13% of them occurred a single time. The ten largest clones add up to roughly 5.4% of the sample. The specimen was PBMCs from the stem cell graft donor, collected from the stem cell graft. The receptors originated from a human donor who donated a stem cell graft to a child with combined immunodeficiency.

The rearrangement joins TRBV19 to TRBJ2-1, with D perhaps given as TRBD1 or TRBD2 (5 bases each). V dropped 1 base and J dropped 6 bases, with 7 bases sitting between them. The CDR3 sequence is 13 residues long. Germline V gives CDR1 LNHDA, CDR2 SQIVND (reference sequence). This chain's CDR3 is CASSIAGTNEQFF. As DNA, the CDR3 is TGTGCCAGTAGTATAGCTGGGACCAATGAGCAGTTCTTC.

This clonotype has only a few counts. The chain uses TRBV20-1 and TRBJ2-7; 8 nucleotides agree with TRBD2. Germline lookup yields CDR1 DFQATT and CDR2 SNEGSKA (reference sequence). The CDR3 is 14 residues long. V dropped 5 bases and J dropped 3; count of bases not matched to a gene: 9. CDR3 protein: CSAPSGRSDYEQYF. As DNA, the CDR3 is TGCAGTGCTCCCAGCGGGAGATCAGACTACGAGCAGTACTTC.

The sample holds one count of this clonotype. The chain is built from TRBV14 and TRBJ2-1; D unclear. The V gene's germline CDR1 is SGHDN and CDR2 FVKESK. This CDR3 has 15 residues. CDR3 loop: CAAAFSDLADNEQFF. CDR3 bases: TGTGCAGCAGCCTTCTCGGACCTGGCCGACAATGAGCAGTTCTTC.

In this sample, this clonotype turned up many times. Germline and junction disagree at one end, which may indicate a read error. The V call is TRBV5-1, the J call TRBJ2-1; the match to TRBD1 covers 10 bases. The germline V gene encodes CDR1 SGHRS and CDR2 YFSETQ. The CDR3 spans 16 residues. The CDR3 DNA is TGCGCCAGCAGTTTGGGACAGGGGAATAACTACAATGAGCAGTTCTTC. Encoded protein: CASSLGQGNNYNEQFF.

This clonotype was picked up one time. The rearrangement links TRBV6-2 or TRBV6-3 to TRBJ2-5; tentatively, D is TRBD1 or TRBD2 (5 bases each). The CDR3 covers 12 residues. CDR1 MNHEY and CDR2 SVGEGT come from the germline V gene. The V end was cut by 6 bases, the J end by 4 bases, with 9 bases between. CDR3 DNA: TGTGCCAGCAGAGGGGACCCAGAGACCCAGTACTTC. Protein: CASRGDPETQYF.

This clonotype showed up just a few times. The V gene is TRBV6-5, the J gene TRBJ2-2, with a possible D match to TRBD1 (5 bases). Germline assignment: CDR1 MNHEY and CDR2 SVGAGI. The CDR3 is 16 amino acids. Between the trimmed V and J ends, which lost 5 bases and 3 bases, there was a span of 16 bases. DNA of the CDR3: TGTGCCAGCAGTCCCTACTCAGGGTCGCACACCGGGGAGCTGTTTTTT. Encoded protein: CASSPYSGSHTGELFF.

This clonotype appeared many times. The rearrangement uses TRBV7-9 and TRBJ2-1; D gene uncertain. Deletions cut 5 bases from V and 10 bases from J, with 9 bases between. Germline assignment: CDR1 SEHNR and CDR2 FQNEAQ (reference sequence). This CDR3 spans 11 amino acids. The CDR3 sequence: CASSPQMEQFF. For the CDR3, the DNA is TGTGCCAGCAGCCCCCAGATGGAGCAGTTCTTC.

The CDR3 DNA follows: TGTGCCAGCAGAGACGGACTAGCGGGAGAGGGAGATACGCAGTATTTT. The encoded protein is CASRDGLAGEGDTQYF. The rearrangement uses TRBV12-3 or TRBV12-4 and TRBJ2-3; 13 nucleotides agree with TRBD2. The ends lost 6 bases at V and 5 bases at J; junction bases unmatched: 8. The CDR3 has 16 residues.

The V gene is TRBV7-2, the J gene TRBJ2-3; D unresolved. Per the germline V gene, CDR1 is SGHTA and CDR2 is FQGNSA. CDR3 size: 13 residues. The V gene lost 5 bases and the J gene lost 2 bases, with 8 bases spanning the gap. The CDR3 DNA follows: TGTGCCAGCAGCGCCCTATTCACAGATACGCAGTATTTT. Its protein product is CASSALFTDTQYF.

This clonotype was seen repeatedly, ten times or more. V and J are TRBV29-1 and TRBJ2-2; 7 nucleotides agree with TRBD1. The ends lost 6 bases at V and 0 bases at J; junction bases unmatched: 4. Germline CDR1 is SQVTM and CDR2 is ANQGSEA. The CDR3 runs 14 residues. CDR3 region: CSVHRGPNTGELFF. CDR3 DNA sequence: TGCAGCGTCCACAGGGGACCGAACACCGGGGAGCTGTTTTTT.

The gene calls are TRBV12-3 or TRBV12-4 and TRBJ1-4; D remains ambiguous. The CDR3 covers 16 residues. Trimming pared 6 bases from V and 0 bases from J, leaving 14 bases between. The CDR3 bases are TGTGCCAGCAGCTCCGAAGGGATACCAACTAATGAAAAACTGTTTTTT. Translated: CASSSEGIPTNEKLFF.

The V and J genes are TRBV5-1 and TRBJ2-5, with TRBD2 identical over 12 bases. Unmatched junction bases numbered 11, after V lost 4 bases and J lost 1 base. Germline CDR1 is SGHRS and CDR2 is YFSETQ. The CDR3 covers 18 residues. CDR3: CASSLRLAGVSGQETQYF. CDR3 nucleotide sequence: TGCGCCAGCAGCCTCAGACTAGCGGGGGTCTCCGGCCAAGAGACCCAGTACTTC.